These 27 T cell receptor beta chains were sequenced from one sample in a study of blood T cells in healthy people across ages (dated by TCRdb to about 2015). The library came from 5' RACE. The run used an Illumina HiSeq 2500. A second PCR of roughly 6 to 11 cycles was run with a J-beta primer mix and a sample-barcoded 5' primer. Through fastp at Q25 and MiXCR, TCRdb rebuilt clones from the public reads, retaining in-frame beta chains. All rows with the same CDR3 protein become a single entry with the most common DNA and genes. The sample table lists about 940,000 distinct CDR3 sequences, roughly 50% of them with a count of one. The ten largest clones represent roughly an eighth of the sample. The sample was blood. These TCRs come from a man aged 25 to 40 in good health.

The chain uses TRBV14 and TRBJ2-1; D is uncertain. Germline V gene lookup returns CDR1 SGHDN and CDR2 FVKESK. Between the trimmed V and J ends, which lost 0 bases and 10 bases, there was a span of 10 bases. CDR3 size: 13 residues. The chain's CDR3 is CASSQDRRCEQFF. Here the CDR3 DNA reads TGTGCCAGCAGCCAAGATCGAAGATGCGAGCAGTTCTTC.

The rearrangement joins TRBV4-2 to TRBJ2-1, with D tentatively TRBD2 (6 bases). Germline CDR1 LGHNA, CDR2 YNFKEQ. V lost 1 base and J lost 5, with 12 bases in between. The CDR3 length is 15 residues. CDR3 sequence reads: CASSQVGGLNNEQFF. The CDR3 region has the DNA TGTGCCAGCAGCCAAGTTGGGGGACTGAACAATGAGCAGTTCTTC.

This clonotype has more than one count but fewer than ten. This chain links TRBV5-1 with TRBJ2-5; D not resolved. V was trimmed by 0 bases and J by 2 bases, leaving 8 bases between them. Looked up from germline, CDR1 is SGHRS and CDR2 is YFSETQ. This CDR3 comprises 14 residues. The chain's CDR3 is CASSLAQVQETQYF. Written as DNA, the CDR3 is TGCGCCAGCAGCTTGGCCCAGGTTCAAGAGACCCAGTACTTC. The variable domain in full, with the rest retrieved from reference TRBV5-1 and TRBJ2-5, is KAGVTQTPRYLIKTRGQQVTLSCSPISGHRSVSWYQQTPGQGLQFLFEYFSETQRNKGNFPGRFSGRQFSNSRSEMNVSTLELGDSALYLCASSLAQVQETQYFGPGTRLLVL.

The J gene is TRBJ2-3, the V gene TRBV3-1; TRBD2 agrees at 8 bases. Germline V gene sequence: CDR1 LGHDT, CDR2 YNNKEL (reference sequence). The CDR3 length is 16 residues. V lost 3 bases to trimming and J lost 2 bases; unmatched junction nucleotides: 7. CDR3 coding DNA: TGTGCCAGCAGCCAGTTAGCGGGAAGACCCACAGATACGCAGTATTTT. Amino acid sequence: CASSQLAGRPTDTQYF.

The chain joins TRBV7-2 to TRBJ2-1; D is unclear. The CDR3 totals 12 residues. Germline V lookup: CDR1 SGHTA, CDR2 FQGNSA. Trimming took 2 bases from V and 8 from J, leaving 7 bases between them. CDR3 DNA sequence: TGTGCCAGCAGCTTATCCGCATATGAGCAGTTCTTC. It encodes CASSLSAYEQFF.

The CDR3 protein is CSARDQGLAVAKNIQYF. In DNA form, the CDR3 reads TGCAGTGCTAGAGATCAGGGACTAGCGGTAGCCAAAAACATTCAGTACTTC. The genes are TRBV20-1 and TRBJ2-7, with TRBD2 matching 11 bases. The J call is uncertain, as TRBJ2-4 better fits the DNA end. The CDR3 spans 17 residues. Germline-derived CDR1 and CDR2 are DFQATT and SNEGSKA (reference sequence).

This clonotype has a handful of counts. This chain's CDR3 is CASSPGGPKLAQHF. CDR3 DNA sequence: TGTGCCAGCTCGCCAGGGGGCCCCAAGTTGGCCCAGCATTTT. The chain is built from TRBV16 and TRBJ1-5; TRBD1 matches at 8 bases. Germline V gene lookup returns CDR1 KGHSY and CDR2 FQNENV. The trim removed 8 bases at V and 11 bases at J, leaving 14 bases unmatched. The CDR3 sequence is 14 residues long.

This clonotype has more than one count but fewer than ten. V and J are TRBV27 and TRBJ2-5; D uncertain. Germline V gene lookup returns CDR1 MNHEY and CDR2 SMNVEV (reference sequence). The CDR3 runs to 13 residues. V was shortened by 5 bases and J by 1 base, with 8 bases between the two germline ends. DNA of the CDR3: TGTGCCAGCAGTCCTGCCACCCAAGAGACCCAGTACTTC. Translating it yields CASSPATQETQYF.

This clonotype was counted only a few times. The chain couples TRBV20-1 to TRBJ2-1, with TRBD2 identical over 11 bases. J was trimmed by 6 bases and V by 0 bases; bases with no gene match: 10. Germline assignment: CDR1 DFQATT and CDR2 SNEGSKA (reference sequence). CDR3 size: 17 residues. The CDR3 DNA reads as TGCAGTGCTAGAGACCTCATGACTAGCGGGGACCTCAATGAGCAGTTCTTC. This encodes CSARDLMTSGDLNEQFF.

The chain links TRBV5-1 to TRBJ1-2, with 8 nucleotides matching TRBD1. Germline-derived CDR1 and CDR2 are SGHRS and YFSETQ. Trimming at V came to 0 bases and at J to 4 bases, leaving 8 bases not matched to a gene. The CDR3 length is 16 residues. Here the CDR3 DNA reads TGCGCCAGCAGCTTGGAAGGGGGACAGGACCCCTATGGCTACACCTTC. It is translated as CASSLEGGQDPYGYTF.

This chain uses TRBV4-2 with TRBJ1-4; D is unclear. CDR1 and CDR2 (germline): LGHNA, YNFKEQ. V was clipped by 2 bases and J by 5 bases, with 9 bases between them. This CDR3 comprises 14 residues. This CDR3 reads CASSQPASNEKLFF. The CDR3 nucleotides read TGTGCCAGCAGCCAACCTGCTTCGAATGAAAAACTGTTTTTT.

The CDR3 reads CSVSTGGTEAFF. The CDR3 nucleotides read TGCAGCGTTTCGACAGGTGGAACTGAAGCTTTCTTT. J is TRBJ1-1 and V is TRBV29-1; a possible D gene is TRBD1 (6 bases). Per the germline V gene, CDR1 is SQVTM and CDR2 is ANQGSEA. The V end was cut by 5 bases, the J end by 5 bases, with 12 bases between. This CDR3 region has 12 residues.

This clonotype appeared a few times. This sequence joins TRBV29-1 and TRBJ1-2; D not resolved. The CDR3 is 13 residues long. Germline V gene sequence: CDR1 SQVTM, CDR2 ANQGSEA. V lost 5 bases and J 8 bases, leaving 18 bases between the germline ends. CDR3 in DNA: TGCAGCGTTTTCCGGACGGCGGCGAACGGCTACACCTTC. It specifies CSVFRTAANGYTF.

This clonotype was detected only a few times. CDR3 region: CASLDRYKNIQYF. Here the CDR3 DNA reads TGTGCCAGCCTTGACCGATACAAAAACATTCAGTACTTC. The chain carries TRBV27 and TRBJ2-4; no clear D gene. V was cut by 8 bases and J by 3 bases, with 11 bases left in between. The CDR3 contains 13 residues. Germline-derived CDR1 and CDR2 are MNHEY and SMNVEV (reference sequence).

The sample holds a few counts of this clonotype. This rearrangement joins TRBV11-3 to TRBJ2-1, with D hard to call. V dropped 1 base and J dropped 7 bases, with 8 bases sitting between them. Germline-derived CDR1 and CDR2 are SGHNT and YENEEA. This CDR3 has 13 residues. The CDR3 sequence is CASSLAAENEQFF. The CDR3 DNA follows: TGTGCCAGCAGCTTAGCGGCCGAAAATGAGCAGTTCTTC.

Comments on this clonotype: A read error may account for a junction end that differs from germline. The CDR3 is CATSAGLDLYKQYF. The DNA for the CDR3 is TGTGCCACGAGCGCGGGACTCGACCTCTACAAGCAGTACTTC. The V and J genes are TRBV10-3 and TRBJ2-7, with D tentatively TRBD2 (6 bases). The CDR3 is made up of 14 amino acids. The germline gives CDR1 ENHRY, CDR2 SYGVKD.

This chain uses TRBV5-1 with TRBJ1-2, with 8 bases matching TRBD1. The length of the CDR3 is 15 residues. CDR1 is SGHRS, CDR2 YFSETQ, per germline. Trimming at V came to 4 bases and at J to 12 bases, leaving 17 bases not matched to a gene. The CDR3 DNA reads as TGCGCCAGCAGCCCCGGACAGGGCGACGAGCTTAAAGACACCTTC. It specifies CASSPGQGDELKDTF.

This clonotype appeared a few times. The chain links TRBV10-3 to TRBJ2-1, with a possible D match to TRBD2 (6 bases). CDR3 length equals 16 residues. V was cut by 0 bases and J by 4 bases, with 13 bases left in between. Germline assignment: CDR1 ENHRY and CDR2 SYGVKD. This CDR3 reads CAISESTGLRYNEQFF. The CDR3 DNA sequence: TGTGCCATCAGTGAGTCGACGGGACTTCGTTACAATGAGCAGTTCTTC.

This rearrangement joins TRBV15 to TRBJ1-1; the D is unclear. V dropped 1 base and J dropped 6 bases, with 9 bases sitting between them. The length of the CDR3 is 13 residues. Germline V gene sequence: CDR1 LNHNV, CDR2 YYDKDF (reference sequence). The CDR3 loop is CATSRVRGAEAFF. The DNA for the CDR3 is TGTGCCACCAGCAGAGTTAGAGGCGCTGAAGCTTTCTTT.

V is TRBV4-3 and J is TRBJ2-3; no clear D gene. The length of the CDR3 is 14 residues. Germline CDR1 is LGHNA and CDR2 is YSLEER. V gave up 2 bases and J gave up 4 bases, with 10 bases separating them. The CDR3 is CASSQNGGADTQYF. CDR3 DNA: TGCGCCAGCAGCCAAAACGGCGGCGCAGATACGCAGTATTTT.

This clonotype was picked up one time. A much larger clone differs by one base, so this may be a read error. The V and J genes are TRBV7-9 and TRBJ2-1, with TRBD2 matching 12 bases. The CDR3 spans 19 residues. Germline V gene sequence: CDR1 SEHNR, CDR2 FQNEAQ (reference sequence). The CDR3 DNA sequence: TGTGTCAGCAGCTTCAGACTAGCGGGGGCCCAGAGCTCCTACAATGAGCAGTTCTTC. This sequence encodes CVSSFRLAGAQSSYNEQFF. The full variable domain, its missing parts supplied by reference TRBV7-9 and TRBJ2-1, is DTGVSQNPRHKITKRGQNVTFRCDPISEHNRLYWYRQTLGQGPEFLTYFQNEAQLEKSRLLSDRFSAERPKGSFSTLEIQRTEQGDSAMYLCVSSFRLAGAQSSYNEQFFGPGTRLTVL.

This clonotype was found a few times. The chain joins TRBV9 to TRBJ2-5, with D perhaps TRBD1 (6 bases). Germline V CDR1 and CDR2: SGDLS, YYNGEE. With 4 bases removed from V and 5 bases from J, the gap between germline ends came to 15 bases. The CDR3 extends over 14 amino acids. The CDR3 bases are TGTGCCAGCAGCAGTCCCTTTGACAGGGAGACCCAGTACTTC. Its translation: CASSSPFDRETQYF. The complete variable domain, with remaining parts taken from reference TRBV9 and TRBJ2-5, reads DSGVTQTPKHLITATGQRVTLRCSPRSGDLSVYWYQQSLDQGLQFLIQYYNGEERAKGNILERFSAQQFPDLHSELNLSSLELGDSALYFCASSSPFDRETQYFGPGTRLLVL.

The CDR3 reads CASTREPNTQYF. The CDR3 DNA sequence: TGTGCCAGCACACGAGAACCCAACACTCAGTACTTC. The chain links TRBV6-1 to TRBJ2-7; D uncertain. The CDR3 has 12 amino acids. The germline gives CDR1 MNHNS, CDR2 SASEGT. V was clipped by 7 bases and J by 10 bases, with 17 bases between them.

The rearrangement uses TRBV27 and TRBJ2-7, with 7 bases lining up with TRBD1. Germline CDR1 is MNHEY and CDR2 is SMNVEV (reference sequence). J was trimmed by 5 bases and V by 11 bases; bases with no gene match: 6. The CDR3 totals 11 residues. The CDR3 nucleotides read TGTGCCCGGGACAGACCTAACGAGCAGTACTTC. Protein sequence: CARDRPNEQYF.

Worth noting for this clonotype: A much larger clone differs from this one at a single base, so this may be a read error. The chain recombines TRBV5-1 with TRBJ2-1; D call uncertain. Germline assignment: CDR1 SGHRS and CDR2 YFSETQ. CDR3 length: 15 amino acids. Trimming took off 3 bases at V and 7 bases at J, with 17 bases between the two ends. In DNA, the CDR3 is TGCGCCAGCAGCTCGTCCCGGGCCTTAAGGAATGAGCAGTTCTTC. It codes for CASSSSRALRNEQFF.

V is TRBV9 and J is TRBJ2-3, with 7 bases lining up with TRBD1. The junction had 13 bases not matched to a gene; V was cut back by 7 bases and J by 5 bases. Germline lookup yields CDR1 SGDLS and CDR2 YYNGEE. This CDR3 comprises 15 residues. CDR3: CASAKRGGGLDTQYF. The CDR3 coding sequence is TGTGCCAGCGCGAAGAGAGGGGGCGGGTTAGATACGCAGTATTTT.

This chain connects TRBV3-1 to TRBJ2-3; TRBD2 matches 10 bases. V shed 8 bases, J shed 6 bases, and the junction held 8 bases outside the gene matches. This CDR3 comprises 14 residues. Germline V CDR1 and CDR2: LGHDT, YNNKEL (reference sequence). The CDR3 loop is CASRQRGGRDTQYF. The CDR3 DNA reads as TGTGCCAGCCGGCAGCGGGGGGGGCGGGATACGCAGTATTTT.